The T cell receptor beta chain described here comes from a study of T cells in Graves' hyperthyroidism and ophthalmopathy. Overall study findings and caveats: Ophthalmopathy was predicted by the model a median of approximately 6.6 months ahead of onset.

The V end was cut by 0 bases, the J end by 5 bases, with 13 bases between. Germline CDR1 and CDR2: MGHRA and YSYEKL. This CDR3 is built from 15 residues. On this clonotype: The antigen is not known.

It was RNA transcripts that yielded the amplified TCR beta CDR3 regions. The TCR CDR3 was amplified in a first-round RT-PCR using the HTBI primer set. TCRdb passed the multiplex PCR reads through MiXCR, listing each CDR3 protein once. The sample includes 240,000 or so distinct CDR3 sequences, approximately 16% of them seen just once. Ophthalmopathy patients all had a Clinical Activity Score of at least 3, a NOSPECS grade of at least 4 and disease under 3 months old. The chain recombines TRBV4-1 with TRBJ2-5; a weak D match, TRBD2 (5 bases). The clonotype originates from a young woman with Graves' ophthalmopathy. Material: blood. CDR3 residues: CASSQEQLRRETQYF. CDR3 sequence (DNA): TGCGCCAGCAGCCAAGAACAACTTAGGAGGGAGACCCAGTACTTC.